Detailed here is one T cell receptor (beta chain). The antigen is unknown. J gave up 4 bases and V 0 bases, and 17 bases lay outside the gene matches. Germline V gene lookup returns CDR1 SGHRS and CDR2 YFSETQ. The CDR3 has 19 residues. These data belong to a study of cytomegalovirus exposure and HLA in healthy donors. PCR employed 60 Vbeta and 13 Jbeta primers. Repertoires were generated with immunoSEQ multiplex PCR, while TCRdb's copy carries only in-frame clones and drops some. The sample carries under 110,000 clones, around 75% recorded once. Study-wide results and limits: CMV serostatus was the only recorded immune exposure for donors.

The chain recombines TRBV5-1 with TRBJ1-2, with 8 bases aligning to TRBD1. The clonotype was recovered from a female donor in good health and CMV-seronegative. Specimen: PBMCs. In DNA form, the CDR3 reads TGCGCCAGCAGCTTGGTCCCCCCCTCGAGACAGGGGCTCTTCTATGGCTACACCTTC. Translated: CASSLVPPSRQGLFYGYTF.